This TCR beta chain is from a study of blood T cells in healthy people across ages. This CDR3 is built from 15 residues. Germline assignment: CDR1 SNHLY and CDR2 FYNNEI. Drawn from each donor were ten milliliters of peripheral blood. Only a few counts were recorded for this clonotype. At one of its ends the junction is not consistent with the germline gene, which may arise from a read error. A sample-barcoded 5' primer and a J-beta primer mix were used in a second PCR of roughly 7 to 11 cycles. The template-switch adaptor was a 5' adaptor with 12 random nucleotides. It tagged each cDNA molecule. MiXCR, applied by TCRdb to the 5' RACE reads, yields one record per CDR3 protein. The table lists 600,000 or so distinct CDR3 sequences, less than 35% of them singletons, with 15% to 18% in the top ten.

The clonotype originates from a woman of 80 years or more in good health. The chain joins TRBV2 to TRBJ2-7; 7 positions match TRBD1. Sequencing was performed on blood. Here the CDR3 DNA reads TGTGCCAGCAGTGACCAGGGGGTGAACTCCTACGCGCAGTACTTC. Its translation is CASSDQGVNSYAQYF.